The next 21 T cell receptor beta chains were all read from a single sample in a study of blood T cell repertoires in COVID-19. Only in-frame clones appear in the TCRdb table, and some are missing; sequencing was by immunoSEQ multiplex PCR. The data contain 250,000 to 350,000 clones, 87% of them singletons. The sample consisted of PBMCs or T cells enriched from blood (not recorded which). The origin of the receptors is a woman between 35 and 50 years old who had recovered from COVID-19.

CDR3 residues: CATGEAPPNSPLHF. The CDR3 DNA sequence: TGTGCCACCGGGGAAGCCCCCCCTAATTCACCCCTCCACTTT. V and J are TRBV28 and TRBJ1-6; D remains ambiguous. V shed 10 bases and J shed 6 bases, with 16 bases lying between them. The CDR3 is 14 residues long. The germline V gene encodes CDR1 MDHEN and CDR2 SYDVKM.

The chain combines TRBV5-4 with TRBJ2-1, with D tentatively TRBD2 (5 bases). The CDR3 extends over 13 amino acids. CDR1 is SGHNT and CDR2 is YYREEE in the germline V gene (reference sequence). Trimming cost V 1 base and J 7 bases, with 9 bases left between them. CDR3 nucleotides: TGTGCCAGCAGCTTGAGAGGGAGTAATGAGCAGTTCTTC. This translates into CASSLRGSNEQFF.

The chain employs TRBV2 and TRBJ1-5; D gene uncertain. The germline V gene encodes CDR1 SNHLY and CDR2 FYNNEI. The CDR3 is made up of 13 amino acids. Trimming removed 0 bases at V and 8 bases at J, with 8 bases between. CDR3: CASSEALIKPQHF. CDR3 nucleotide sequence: TGTGCCAGCAGTGAAGCGCTAATCAAGCCCCAGCATTTT.

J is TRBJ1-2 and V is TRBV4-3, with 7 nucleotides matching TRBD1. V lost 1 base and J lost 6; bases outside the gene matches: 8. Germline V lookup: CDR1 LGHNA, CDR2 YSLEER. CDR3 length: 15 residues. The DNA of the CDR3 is TGCGCCAGCAGCCAAGGACAGGGAATCTCCGATGGCTACACCTTC. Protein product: CASSQGQGISDGYTF.

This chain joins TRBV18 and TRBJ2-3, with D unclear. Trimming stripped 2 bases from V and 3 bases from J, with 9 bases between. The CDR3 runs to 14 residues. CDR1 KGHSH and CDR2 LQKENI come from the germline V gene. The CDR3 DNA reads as TGTGCCAGCTCACCAGACTTAGGAACAGATACGCAGTATTTT. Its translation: CASSPDLGTDTQYF.

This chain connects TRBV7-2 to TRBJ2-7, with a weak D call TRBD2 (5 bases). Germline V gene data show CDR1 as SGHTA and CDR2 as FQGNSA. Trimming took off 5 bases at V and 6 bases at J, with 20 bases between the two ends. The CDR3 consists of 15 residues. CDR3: CASSIRFVGESEQYF. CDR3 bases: TGTGCCAGCAGCATCCGGTTTGTGGGAGAGAGCGAGCAGTACTTC.

The chain's CDR3 is CASSQDGQGDQPQHF. The CDR3 region has the DNA TGCGCCAGCAGCCAAGATGGCCAGGGGGACCAGCCCCAGCATTTT. V is TRBV4-1 and J is TRBJ1-5; 7 nucleotides line up with TRBD1. CDR3 length: 15 residues. CDR1 and CDR2 from the germline V gene are MGHRA and YSYEKL. The trim removed 0 bases at V and 7 bases at J, leaving 6 bases unmatched.

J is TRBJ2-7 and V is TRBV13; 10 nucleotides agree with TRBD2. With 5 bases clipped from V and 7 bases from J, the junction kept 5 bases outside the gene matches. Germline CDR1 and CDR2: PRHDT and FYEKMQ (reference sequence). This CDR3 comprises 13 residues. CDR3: CASSPGTSVEQYF. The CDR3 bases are TGTGCCAGCAGCCCCGGGACTAGCGTAGAGCAGTACTTC.

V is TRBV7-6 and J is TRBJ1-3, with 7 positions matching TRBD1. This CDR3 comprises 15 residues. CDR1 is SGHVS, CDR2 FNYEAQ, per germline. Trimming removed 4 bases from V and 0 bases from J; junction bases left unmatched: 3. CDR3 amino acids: CASSSWDSSGNTIYF. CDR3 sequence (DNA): TGTGCCAGCAGCTCCTGGGACAGCTCTGGAAACACCATATATTTT.

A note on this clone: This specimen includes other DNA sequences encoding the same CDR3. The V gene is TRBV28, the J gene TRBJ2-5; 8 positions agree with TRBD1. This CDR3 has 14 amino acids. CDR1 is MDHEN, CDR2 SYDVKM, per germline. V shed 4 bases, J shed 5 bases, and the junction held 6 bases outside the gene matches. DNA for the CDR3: TGTGCCAGCAGTTCTCCAGGGGGCAGGGAGACCCAGTACTTC. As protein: CASSSPGGRETQYF.

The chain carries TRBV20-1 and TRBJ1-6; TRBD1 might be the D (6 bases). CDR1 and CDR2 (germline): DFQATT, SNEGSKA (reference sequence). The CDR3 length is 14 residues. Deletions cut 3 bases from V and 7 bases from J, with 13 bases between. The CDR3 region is CSASSPGTNSPLHF. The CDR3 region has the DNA TGCAGTGCTAGTTCCCCGGGGACAAATTCACCCCTCCACTTT.

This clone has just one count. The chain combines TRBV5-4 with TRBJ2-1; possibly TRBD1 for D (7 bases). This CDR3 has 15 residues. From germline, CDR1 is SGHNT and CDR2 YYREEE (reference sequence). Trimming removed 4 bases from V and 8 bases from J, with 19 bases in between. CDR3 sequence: CASSGEASQGDEQFF. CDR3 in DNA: TGTGCCAGCAGCGGGGAGGCTAGCCAGGGGGATGAGCAGTTCTTC.

CDR3 nucleotide sequence: TGTGCCATCAGTGAGATGGACGGGAGCTCCTACGAGCAGTACTTC. Encoded protein: CAISEMDGSSYEQYF. The chain has TRBV10-3 and TRBJ2-7; D possibly corresponds to TRBD2 (6 bases). The V gene's germline CDR1 is ENHRY and CDR2 SYGVKD. The CDR3 totals 15 residues. Between the trimmed V and J ends, which lost 2 bases and 0 bases, there was a span of 11 bases.

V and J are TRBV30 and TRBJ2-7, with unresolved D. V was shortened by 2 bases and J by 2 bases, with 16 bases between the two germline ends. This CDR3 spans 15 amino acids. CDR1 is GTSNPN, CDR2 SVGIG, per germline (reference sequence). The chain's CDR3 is CAWSLFGASTYEQYF. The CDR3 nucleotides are TGTGCCTGGAGTCTCTTTGGAGCGTCGACCTACGAGCAGTACTTC.

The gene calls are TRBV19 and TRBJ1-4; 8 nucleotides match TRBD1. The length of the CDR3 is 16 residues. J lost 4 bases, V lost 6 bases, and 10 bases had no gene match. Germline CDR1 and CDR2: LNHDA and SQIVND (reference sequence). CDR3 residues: CASRGAQGALNEKLFF. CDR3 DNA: TGTGCCAGTAGAGGGGCCCAGGGGGCCCTTAATGAAAAACTGTTTTTT. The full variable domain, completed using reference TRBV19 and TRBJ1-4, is DGGITQSPKYLFRKEGQNVTLSCEQNLNHDAMYWYRQDPGQGLRLIYYSQIVNDFQKGDIAEGYSVSREKKESFPLTVTSAQKNPTAFYLCASRGAQGALNEKLFFGSGTQLSVL.

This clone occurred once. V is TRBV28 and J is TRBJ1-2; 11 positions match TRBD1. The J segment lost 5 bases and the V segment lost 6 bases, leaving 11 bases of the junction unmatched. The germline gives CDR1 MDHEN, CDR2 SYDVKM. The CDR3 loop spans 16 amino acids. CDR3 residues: CASSPAPGQGEYGYTF. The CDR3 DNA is TGTGCCAGCAGCCCTGCCCCGGGACAGGGGGAGTATGGCTACACCTTC.

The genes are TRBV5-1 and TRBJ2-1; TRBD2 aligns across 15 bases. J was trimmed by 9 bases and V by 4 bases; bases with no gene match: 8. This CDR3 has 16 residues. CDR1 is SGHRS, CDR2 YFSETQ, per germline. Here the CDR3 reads CASSVGLAGGLGEQFF. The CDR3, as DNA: TGCGCCAGCAGCGTGGGACTAGCGGGAGGCTTAGGTGAGCAGTTCTTC.

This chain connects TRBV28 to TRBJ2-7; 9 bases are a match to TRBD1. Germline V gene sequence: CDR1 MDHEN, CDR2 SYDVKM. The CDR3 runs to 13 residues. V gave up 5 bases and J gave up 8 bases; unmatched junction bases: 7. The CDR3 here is CASSLGTGRQQYF. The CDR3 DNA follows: TGTGCCAGCAGTCTCGGGACAGGGAGGCAGCAGTACTTC. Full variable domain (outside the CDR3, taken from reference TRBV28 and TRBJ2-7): DVKVTQSSRYLVKRTGEKVFLECVQDMDHENMFWYRQDPGLGLRLIYFSYDVKMKEKGDIPEGYSVSREKKERFSLILESASTNQTSMYLCASSLGTGRQQYFGPGTRLTVT.

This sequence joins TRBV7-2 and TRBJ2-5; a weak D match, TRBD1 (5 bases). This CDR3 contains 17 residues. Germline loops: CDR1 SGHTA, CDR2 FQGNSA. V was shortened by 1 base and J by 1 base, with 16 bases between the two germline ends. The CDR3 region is CASSLGGPQRGQETQYF. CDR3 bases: TGTGCCAGCAGCTTAGGTGGCCCTCAAAGGGGCCAAGAGACCCAGTACTTC.

As DNA, the CDR3 is TGTGCCAGCAGCTTAGGCAGGGGTCGGACAGACGCTAATAATTCACCCCTCCACTTT. It encodes CASSLGRGRTDANNSPLHF. V gene TRBV13 combines with J gene TRBJ1-6; tentatively, D is TRBD1 (6 bases). Trimming shortened V by 0 bases and J by 5 bases, and 20 bases separated the two germline ends. This CDR3 comprises 19 residues. Germline V gives CDR1 PRHDT, CDR2 FYEKMQ (reference sequence).

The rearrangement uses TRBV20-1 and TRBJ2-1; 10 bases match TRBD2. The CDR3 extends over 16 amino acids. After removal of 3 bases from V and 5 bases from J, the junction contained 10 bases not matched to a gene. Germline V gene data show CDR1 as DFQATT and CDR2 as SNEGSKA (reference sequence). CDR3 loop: CSASGASGSGNNEQFF. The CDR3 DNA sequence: TGCAGTGCTAGTGGGGCTAGCGGGAGTGGGAACAATGAGCAGTTCTTC.